Listed below are T cell receptor beta chains from one sample, sequenced in a study of blood T cell repertoires in COVID-19. Generated by immunoSEQ multiplex PCR, the TCRdb table keeps only in-frame clones and is missing some. The sample consists of over 200,000 clones, 70% to 85% of them appearing once. The specimen sequenced was PBMCs or T cells enriched from blood (not recorded which). These TCRs come from a man aged 35-49 years who had recovered from COVID-19. The CDR3 runs from the conserved cysteine through the conserved F or W.

J	V	CDR3
TRBJ2-3	TRBV4-2	CASSQEGSGMNGLTQYF
TRBJ1-2	TRBV5-1	CASSSQGGDGYTF
TRBJ1-1	TRBV13	CASSLVGDKLEAFF
TRBJ1-6	TRBV7-6	CASSLLGGAPLHF
TRBJ2-1	TRBV5-1	CASSSSGNWGDEQFF
TRBJ2-1	TRBV5-1	CASSSQGAYNEQFF
TRBJ2-3	TRBV11-2	CASSLSRQGGTDTQYF
TRBJ1-1	TRBV28	CASSIPQYTEAFF
TRBJ2-5	TRBV5-1	CASSPGTRGGETQYF
TRBJ2-5	TRBV3-1/TRBV3-2	CASSLRRGGRTETQYF
TRBJ1-5	TRBV18	CASSPTTGYFQPQHF
TRBJ1-2	TRBV13	CASSLWGQTNYGYTF
TRBJ2-1	TRBV5-4	CASSLANRGENEQFF
TRBJ2-2	TRBV27	CASSLSVPGELFF
TRBJ2-1	TRBV29-1	CSVGTPGLAYNEQFF
TRBJ1-3	TRBV5-1	CASSLGQGVSGNTIYF
TRBJ1-3	TRBV30	CAWSPGGNTIYF
TRBJ2-5	TRBV25-1	CASSDSSGGRKTQYF
TRBJ2-1	TRBV11-2	CASSLVAGGAYNEQFF
TRBJ2-7	TRBV14	CASSPPQWAGGSYEQYF
TRBJ2-7	TRBV28	CASGDRAVYEQYF
TRBJ1-1	TRBV5-1	CASSLSGVDTEAFF
TRBJ2-2	TRBV6-5	CASSYSERPTGELFF
TRBJ1-2	TRBV5-1	CASSSGQGAGYGYTF
TRBJ2-1	TRBV5-1	CASSFDLAGTYNEQFF
TRBJ2-6	TRBV28	CASTSRGAPGANVLTF
TRBJ1-1	TRBV19	CASSDEGQMNTEAFF
TRBJ1-4	TRBV2	CASSEPGGTLDEKLFF
TRBJ1-1	TRBV10-3	CAISGRGKSLNTEAFF
TRBJ2-4	TRBV5-4	CASSAGQGADIQYF
TRBJ2-7	TRBV6-1	CASSEQGTSDTYEQYF
TRBJ1-3	TRBV7-9	CASSLIGPGNTIYF
TRBJ2-3	TRBV7-7	CASSLRDSSTDTQYF
TRBJ1-6	TRBV9	CASSVGQGRSYNSPLHF
TRBJ2-1	TRBV28	CAGSWTGAYNEQFF
TRBJ1-1	TRBV5-1	CASSVPGMNTEAFF
TRBJ2-5	TRBV19	CASSRTVPSGTQYF
TRBJ1-2	TRBV5-1	CASSDPKGGNGYTF
TRBJ2-5	TRBV27	CASSWSATQLGETQYF
TRBJ2-6	TRBV19	CASSIVSRNSGANVLTF
TRBJ2-7	TRBV9	CASSPSNYEQYF
TRBJ2-2	TRBV7-9	CASSSLRQGAIAGELFF
TRBJ2-2	TRBV24-1	CATSDTMDRNTGELFF
TRBJ1-3	TRBV14	CASSQDAGGISGNTIYF
TRBJ2-7	TRBV5-4	CASSLEGPTYEQYF
TRBJ1-5	TRBV29-1	CSVADFSDQPQHF
TRBJ1-5	TRBV6-2/TRBV6-3	CASSYRGGVQPQHF
TRBJ1-2	TRBV19	CASSSTGARGGYTF
TRBJ2-7	TRBV12-3/TRBV12-4	CASSPTGNPEQYF
TRBJ2-3	TRBV5-8	CASSVGTGEGTDTQYF